Each of the 32 T cell receptor beta chains below was sequenced from the same sample in a study of cytomegalovirus exposure and HLA in healthy donors. PCR amplification relied on 60 Vbeta primers (plus 13 Jbeta primers). Using immunoSEQ multiplex PCR, the repertoire was profiled, and TCRdb retains in-frame clones only, with some absent. Among approximately 190,000 clones listed, more than 65% were seen once. Sample: PBMCs. These receptors were obtained from a woman aged 25 to 39 in good health and CMV-seronegative.

The V gene is TRBV4-1, the J gene TRBJ1-1; D not certain. V was pared by 1 base and J by 6 bases, with 9 bases between. The CDR3 is made up of 13 amino acids. Germline lookup yields CDR1 MGHRA and CDR2 YSYEKL. CDR3 bases: TGCGCCAGCAGCCAAGGTTTCTGGCCTGAAGCTTTCTTT. Amino acids: CASSQGFWPEAFF.

The genes are TRBV6-1 and TRBJ2-3; possible D gene TRBD1, 6 bases. Germline lookup yields CDR1 MNHNS and CDR2 SASEGT. V lost 1 base to trimming and J lost 3 bases, with 14 bases between them. The CDR3 contains 16 residues. The DNA for the CDR3 is TGTGCCAGCAGTGAAGAGAGGGGGTTAGGGACAGATACGCAGTATTTT. It yields the protein CASSEERGLGTDTQYF.

CDR3: CASSPTRGRNEQYF. CDR3 bases: TGTGCCAGCAGTCCAACCAGGGGGCGCAATGAGCAGTACTTC. V is TRBV7-8 and J is TRBJ2-7, with TRBD1 matching over 8 bases. The length of the CDR3 is 14 residues. After removal of 6 bases from V and 7 bases from J, the junction contained 11 bases not matched to a gene. In germline, CDR1 is SGHVS, CDR2 FQNEAQ.

The genes are TRBV27 and TRBJ2-2; TRBD2 aligns across 7 bases. Unmatched junction bases numbered 3, after V lost 5 bases and J lost 0 bases. Germline V gene data show CDR1 as MNHEY and CDR2 as SMNVEV (reference sequence). The CDR3 sequence is 15 residues long. CDR3: CASSPSGTNTGELFF. CDR3 nucleotides: TGTGCCAGCAGTCCGAGCGGGACGAACACCGGGGAGCTGTTTTTT.

V and J are TRBV7-9 and TRBJ2-1, with 10 bases that match TRBD1. The V segment lost 3 bases and the J segment 8 bases; nucleotides outside the gene matches: 4. The length of the CDR3 is 14 residues. Germline CDR1 is SEHNR and CDR2 is FQNEAQ (reference sequence). Written as DNA, the CDR3 is TGTGCCAGCAGCTTTGGGGGGACAGGGGATGAGCAGTTCTTC. Residues: CASSFGGTGDEQFF. Full variable domain (missing parts from reference TRBV7-9 and TRBJ2-1): DTGVSQNPRHKITKRGQNVTFRCDPISEHNRLYWYRQTLGQGPEFLTYFQNEAQLEKSRLLSDRFSAERPKGSFSTLEIQRTEQGDSAMYLCASSFGGTGDEQFFGPGTRLTVL.

The chain recombines TRBV14 with TRBJ2-1; 11 bases align to TRBD2. The V gene's germline CDR1 is SGHDN and CDR2 FVKESK. The ends lost 6 bases at V and 0 bases at J; junction bases unmatched: 13. The CDR3 covers 19 residues. This CDR3 is CASSPSGGRPGSSYNEQFF. CDR3 DNA: TGTGCCAGCAGTCCTAGCGGGGGGCGCCCGGGGAGCTCCTACAATGAGCAGTTCTTC.

V gene TRBV5-1 combines with J gene TRBJ2-7; no firm D call. The CDR3 contains 15 residues. Germline CDR1 reads SGHRS; CDR2 reads YFSETQ. V gave up 0 bases and J gave up 2 bases, with 12 bases separating them. CDR3 DNA sequence: TGCGCCAGCAGCTTGGCCCTCGACACCGCCTACGAGCAGTACTTC. Amino acid sequence: CASSLALDTAYEQYF.

J is TRBJ1-1 and V is TRBV5-6, with a tentative D call TRBD1 (5 bases). V shed 6 bases and J shed 5 bases, with 20 bases lying between them. Germline V CDR1 and CDR2: SGHDT, YYEEEE. The CDR3 runs to 15 residues. For the CDR3, the DNA is TGTGCCAGCACCCGGGGGGGTTGGGTGTGGACTGAAGCTTTCTTT. Translating gives CASTRGGWVWTEAFF.

This chain joins TRBV2 and TRBJ2-5; 7 bases match TRBD2. The J call could be wrong; TRBJ2-7 is a better fit for the DNA end. Looked up from germline, CDR1 is SNHLY and CDR2 is FYNNEI. The CDR3 length is 15 residues. The CDR3: CASNMRTSRNYEQYF. The CDR3 DNA is TGTGCCAGCAACATGAGGACTAGTCGTAACTACGAGCAGTACTTC.

The chain recombines TRBV30 with TRBJ1-5, with TRBD1 identical over 9 bases. The CDR3 has 16 residues. CDR1 is GTSNPN and CDR2 is SVGIG in the germline V gene (reference sequence). V trimming: 2 bases; J trimming: 9 bases; junction bases outside the gene matches: 14. CDR3 DNA sequence: TGTGCCTGGAGTCATACGACGGGGACAGGGTTGCGGCCCCAGCATTTT. This gives the protein CAWSHTTGTGLRPQHF.

The rearrangement joins TRBV27 to TRBJ1-4; D remains unclear. This CDR3 region has 14 residues. Germline loops: CDR1 MNHEY, CDR2 SMNVEV (reference sequence). Trimming stripped 5 bases from V and 8 bases from J, with 15 bases between. The CDR3 DNA is TGTGCCAGCAGTCCTATGGGCCTGTTCGAAAAACTGTTTTTT. It yields the protein CASSPMGLFEKLFF.

V gene TRBV6-5 combines with J gene TRBJ2-7, with TRBD2 identical over 9 bases. After removal of 4 bases from V and 0 bases from J, the junction contained 4 bases not matched to a gene. Germline assignment: CDR1 MNHEY and CDR2 SVGAGI. The CDR3 totals 15 residues. CDR3 nucleotides: TGTGCCAGCAGTTTTAGCGGGAGTCACTCCTACGAGCAGTACTTC. As protein: CASSFSGSHSYEQYF.

The rearrangement links TRBV29-1 to TRBJ2-7; no firm D call. Germline CDR1 and CDR2: SQVTM and ANQGSEA. The germline V and J ends were trimmed by 7 bases and 0 bases, with 7 bases remaining between them. The CDR3 covers 11 residues. This chain's CDR3 is CSARASYEQYF. The CDR3 DNA is TGCAGCGCGCGAGCCTCCTACGAGCAGTACTTC.

In regard to this clone: Additional DNA sequences in this sample encode the identical CDR3. The rearrangement uses TRBV5-1 and TRBJ2-7; D remains unclear. The CDR3 contains 14 residues. Germline V gene lookup returns CDR1 SGHRS and CDR2 YFSETQ. V gave up 0 bases and J gave up 1 base, with 8 bases separating them. The CDR3, as DNA: TGCGCCAGCAGCTTGGACCCAGGATCCTACGAGCAGTACTTC. Its protein is CASSLDPGSYEQYF.

This chain joins TRBV9 and TRBJ1-5, with D hard to call. Germline-derived CDR1 and CDR2 are SGDLS and YYNGEE. This CDR3 is 14 amino acids long. The V and J ends lost 4 bases and 7 bases respectively, with 15 bases between them. The CDR3 nucleotides are TGTGCCAGCAGCCCACGGGGTGGTAGGCAGCCCCAGCATTTT. Its protein is CASSPRGGRQPQHF.

DNA for the CDR3: TGTGCCAGTTGCTCCACGGGACTAACCTACGAGCAGTACTTC. Its protein is CASCSTGLTYEQYF. V usage is TRBV7-9 and J usage is TRBJ2-5, with 7 bases lining up with TRBD2. The end of the DNA is better explained by TRBJ2-7, so the J call may be wrong. The length of the CDR3 is 14 residues. Germline V CDR1 and CDR2: SEHNR, FQNEAQ (reference sequence).

This chain connects TRBV7-6 to TRBJ2-1; maybe TRBD2 (6 bases). The V gene's germline CDR1 is SGHVS and CDR2 FNYEAQ. This CDR3 spans 15 amino acids. V lost 0 bases, J lost 8 bases, and 14 bases lay in between. This CDR3 reads CASSLAGGLGDEQFF. Written as DNA, the CDR3 is TGTGCCAGCAGCTTAGCGGGAGGATTGGGAGATGAGCAGTTCTTC.

The CDR3, as DNA: TGTGCCAGCAGCAAAGGGGGCAGGGGTGAGTATGGCTACACCTTC. It is translated as CASSKGGRGEYGYTF. V is TRBV21-1 and J is TRBJ1-2; the table's TRBD1 call for D was not verified on the DNA. TRBV21-1 is a documented pseudogene. This CDR3 has 15 residues.

The chain carries TRBV5-1 and TRBJ1-1; D may be TRBD1 (5 bases). Germline-derived CDR1 and CDR2 are SGHRS and YFSETQ. Trimming pared 3 bases from V and 4 bases from J, leaving 10 bases between. This CDR3 comprises 13 residues. The CDR3 nucleotides are TGCGCCAGCAGCTGGGGAGGGGCCACTGAAGCTTTCTTT. Residues: CASSWGGATEAFF.

The rearrangement links TRBV5-1 to TRBJ2-2; D gene uncertain. Germline CDR1 SGHRS, CDR2 YFSETQ. CDR3 size: 15 residues. Trimming cost V 0 bases and J 3 bases, with 9 bases left between them. CDR3 protein: CASSLDQAYTGELFF. As DNA, the CDR3 is TGCGCCAGCAGCTTGGATCAGGCGTACACCGGGGAGCTGTTTTTT.

The chain has TRBV9 and TRBJ2-7; 15 bases are a match to TRBD2. V gave up 4 bases and J gave up 3 bases; unmatched junction bases: 14. The CDR3 contains 19 residues. CDR1 is SGDLS, CDR2 YYNGEE, per germline. CDR3 protein: CASSPRTSGRAEVGYEQYF. The CDR3 coding sequence is TGTGCCAGCAGCCCGAGGACTAGCGGGAGGGCCGAAGTGGGCTACGAGCAGTACTTC.

This chain connects TRBV5-4 to TRBJ1-6, with TRBD1 matching over 9 bases. The CDR3 loop spans 14 amino acids. The V gene's germline CDR1 is SGHNT and CDR2 YYREEE (reference sequence). V was pared by 3 bases and J by 5 bases, with 0 bases of the junction left unmatched. This CDR3 is CASSWTGDNSPLHF. DNA for the CDR3: TGTGCCAGCAGCTGGACAGGGGATAATTCACCCCTCCACTTT.

V usage is TRBV19 and J usage is TRBJ2-7; 8 bases map to TRBD2. With V trimmed by 8 bases and J by 2 bases, 8 bases remained unmatched. CDR1 LNHDA and CDR2 SQIVND come from the germline V gene (reference sequence). CDR3 length: 14 amino acids. Written as DNA, the CDR3 is TGTGCCAGTTCCTCGACTAGCGCGACCTACGAGCAGTACTTC. This codes for CASSSTSATYEQYF. Supplemented by reference TRBV19 and TRBJ2-7, the full variable domain reads DGGITQSPKYLFRKEGQNVTLSCEQNLNHDAMYWYRQDPGQGLRLIYYSQIVNDFQKGDIAEGYSVSREKKESFPLTVTSAQKNPTAFYLCASSSTSATYEQYFGPGTRLTVT.

This chain connects TRBV19 to TRBJ1-2; TRBD1 is a possible D gene (5 bases). The CDR3 consists of 15 residues. The germline V and J ends were trimmed by 3 bases and 0 bases, with 11 bases remaining between them. Germline V gene sequence: CDR1 LNHDA, CDR2 SQIVND (reference sequence). CDR3 protein: CASSMGTYSNYGYTF. In nucleotides, the CDR3 is TGTGCCAGTAGTATGGGGACTTATTCTAACTATGGCTACACCTTC.

The CDR3 is CASSSTDRGHEQYF. CDR3 coding DNA: TGTGCCAGCAGCTCGACAGACAGGGGACACGAGCAGTACTTC. V gene TRBV5-6 combines with J gene TRBJ2-7, with 8 bases matching TRBD1. This CDR3 spans 14 amino acids. The junction had 7 bases not matched to a gene; V was cut back by 3 bases and J by 5 bases. The germline gives CDR1 SGHDT, CDR2 YYEEEE.

V usage is TRBV4-2 and J usage is TRBJ2-7; 12 bases fit TRBD2. Per the germline V gene, CDR1 is LGHNA and CDR2 is YNFKEQ. J was trimmed by 1 base and V by 5 bases; bases with no gene match: 3. This CDR3 is built from 15 residues. The CDR3 reads CASSFGTSGSYEQYF. The CDR3 DNA reads TGTGCCAGCAGCTTCGGGACTAGCGGGTCCTACGAGCAGTACTTC.

This clone was counted once. This chain uses TRBV14 with TRBJ2-6, with a weak D call TRBD1 (6 bases). Germline CDR1 SGHDN, CDR2 FVKESK. This CDR3 has 18 amino acids. Deletions cut 2 bases from V and 0 bases from J, with 14 bases between. The chain's CDR3 is CASSQTGRFYSGANVLTF. CDR3 coding DNA: TGTGCCAGCAGCCAAACAGGGAGATTCTACTCTGGGGCCAACGTCCTGACTTTC. Looking up the rest from reference TRBV14 and TRBJ2-6 gives the full variable domain: EAGVTQFPSHSVIEKGQTVTLRCDPISGHDNLYWYRRVMGKEIKFLLHFVKESKQDESGMPNNRFLAERTGGTYSTLKVQPAELEDSGVYFCASSQTGRFYSGANVLTFGAGSRLTVL.

This chain links TRBV13 with TRBJ2-2; 7 bases agree with TRBD2. V shed 1 base and J 3 bases; nucleotides not matched to a gene: 5. This CDR3 region has 16 residues. The germline V gene has CDR1 PRHDT and CDR2 FYEKMQ (reference sequence). In DNA form, the CDR3 reads TGTGCCAGCAGCTTAGAGGCTAGCGGTTACACCGGGGAGCTGTTTTTT. Protein sequence: CASSLEASGYTGELFF.

The chain combines TRBV27 with TRBJ1-1, with 7 nucleotides matching TRBD1. Germline trimming cut 6 bases from V and 4 bases from J; bases unmatched to any gene: 8. CDR1 MNHEY and CDR2 SMNVEV come from the germline V gene (reference sequence). This CDR3 contains 14 residues. The CDR3 region is CASRLGGGGTEAFF. The DNA for the CDR3 is TGTGCCAGCAGATTAGGGGGCGGTGGCACTGAAGCTTTCTTT.

The chain uses TRBV4-1 and TRBJ2-1; the match to TRBD2 covers 11 bases. The CDR3 runs 19 residues. The germline V gene encodes CDR1 MGHRA and CDR2 YSYEKL. The V segment lost 3 bases and the J segment 0 bases; nucleotides outside the gene matches: 10. The CDR3 spells CASSHPRGLAEFSYNEQFF. The DNA of the CDR3 is TGCGCCAGCAGCCACCCGCGGGGACTAGCGGAATTCTCCTACAATGAGCAGTTCTTC.

CDR3 DNA: TGTGCCAGCAGGCCCACAGGCAACAATGAGCAGTTCTTC. This codes for CASRPTGNNEQFF. V usage is TRBV28 and J usage is TRBJ2-1; D is possibly TRBD1 (5 bases). Trimming took 6 bases from V and 5 from J, leaving 11 bases between them. CDR1 MDHEN and CDR2 SYDVKM come from the germline V gene. There are 13 residues in the CDR3.

This sequence joins TRBV14 and TRBJ1-4, with no clear D. The CDR3 consists of 16 residues. The germline V and J ends were trimmed by 0 bases and 0 bases, with 8 bases remaining between them. CDR1 is SGHDN, CDR2 FVKESK, per germline. CDR3 bases: TGTGCCAGCAGCCAAGATCGATCGGCAACTAATGAAAAACTGTTTTTT. It specifies CASSQDRSATNEKLFF.